Below are 30 T cell receptor beta chains sequenced from a single sample in a study of blood T cell repertoires in COVID-19 (dated by TCRdb to about 2020). Libraries were prepared through the immunoSEQ multiplex PCR assay. TCRdb retrieved this table from immuneACCESS and kept in-frame rearrangements only. Not all clones are present; in checked studies, unresolved V genes account for under half, and no reason is known for the remainder. In all, the sample holds 380,000 or so clones, and roughly 86% of those were seen once. The ten largest make up about 1% of the sample. The sample consisted of peripheral blood. The origin of the receptors is a human donor with acute or convalescent COVID-19. The donor label of this sample is uncertain.

The CDR3 loop is CASSPAGTGDQPQHF. The CDR3 nucleotides read TGTGCCAGCAGTCCGGCCGGGACAGGAGATCAGCCCCAGCATTTT. The chain uses TRBV6-5 and TRBJ1-5; TRBD1 matches at 8 bases. Losses at the gene ends were 5 bases for V and 5 bases for J; bases not matched to a gene: 8. The CDR3 has 15 residues. The germline CDR1 and CDR2 sequences are MNHEY and SVGAGI.

The chain couples TRBV5-1 to TRBJ2-7, with 11 bases aligning to TRBD1. CDR3 length: 15 amino acids. Germline CDR1 SGHRS, CDR2 YFSETQ. V lost 4 bases to trimming and J lost 7 bases; unmatched junction nucleotides: 10. CDR3: CASSVLGQGASEQYF. In DNA, the CDR3 is TGCGCCAGCAGCGTCCTAGGACAGGGGGCAAGTGAGCAGTACTTC.

This clone has a handful of counts. V is TRBV6-5 and J is TRBJ2-4, with TRBD2 matching over 13 bases. CDR3 length equals 15 residues. CDR1 and CDR2 from the germline V gene are MNHEY and SVGAGI. With 6 bases clipped from V and 8 bases from J, the junction kept 7 bases outside the gene matches. Here the CDR3 DNA reads TGTGCCAGCAGCCCCGGGACTAGCGGGGCGGACATTCAGTACTTC. As protein: CASSPGTSGADIQYF.

The chain is built from TRBV10-2 and TRBJ2-7; 7 nucleotides agree with TRBD2. The V and J ends lost 4 bases and 2 bases, in that order; junction bases with no gene match: 5. Germline V gene lookup returns CDR1 WSHSY and CDR2 SAAADI. The CDR3 sequence is 14 residues long. The CDR3 coding sequence is TGCGCCAGCAGTGCAGGAGCGGGGCCCTACGAGCAGTACTTC. Amino acids: CASSAGAGPYEQYF.

This clone was observed once. The chain joins TRBV28 to TRBJ2-7, with D perhaps matching TRBD2 (5 bases). Germline V CDR1 and CDR2: MDHEN, SYDVKM. The CDR3 sequence is 14 residues long. Trimming took 6 bases from V and 4 from J, leaving 16 bases between them. CDR3 amino acids: CASSPAQTGYEQYF. CDR3 DNA sequence: TGTGCCAGCAGCCCGGCCCAGACGGGGTACGAGCAGTACTTC.

CDR3 residues: CASSDRQGNTEAFF. CDR3 coding DNA: TGTGCCAGCAGTGATCGACAGGGGAACACTGAAGCTTTCTTT. This rearrangement joins TRBV25-1 to TRBJ1-1; TRBD1 agrees at 7 bases. Losses at the gene ends were 3 bases for V and 1 base for J; bases not matched to a gene: 2. The length of the CDR3 is 14 residues. Germline-derived CDR1 and CDR2 are MGHDK and SYGVNS.

This clone was observed a few times. The sample holds other DNA sequences that translate to the same CDR3. The chain couples TRBV19 to TRBJ1-2; D is possibly TRBD1 (6 bases). The ends were cut back, 7 bases at V and 0 bases at J, with 9 bases in the middle. Germline loops: CDR1 LNHDA, CDR2 SQIVND (reference sequence). CDR3 size: 13 residues. The CDR3 region is CASTGQTNYGYTF. Here the CDR3 DNA reads TGTGCCAGTACAGGACAGACTAACTATGGCTACACCTTC.

The genes are TRBV27 and TRBJ1-6; D is unclear. Germline V lookup: CDR1 MNHEY, CDR2 SMNVEV (reference sequence). The CDR3 contains 14 residues. V lost 6 bases and J 6 bases, leaving 12 bases between the germline ends. The chain's CDR3 is CASSATEVNSPLHF. DNA for the CDR3: TGTGCCAGCAGCGCCACCGAGGTTAATTCACCCCTCCACTTT.

The chain links TRBV11-2 to TRBJ2-7; D remains unclear. V shed 0 bases and J shed 0 bases, with 9 bases lying between them. From germline, CDR1 is SGHAT and CDR2 FQNNGV. The CDR3 runs to 15 residues. Here the CDR3 DNA reads TGTGCCAGCAGCTTAGAAGCGCTTGGCTCCTACGAGCAGTACTTC. Amino acid sequence: CASSLEALGSYEQYF.

V and J are TRBV10-2 and TRBJ1-2, with 8 positions matching TRBD1. The germline CDR1 and CDR2 sequences are WSHSY and SAAADI. The CDR3 loop spans 15 amino acids. J lost 2 bases, V lost 6 bases, and 8 bases had no gene match. CDR3 DNA: TGCGCCAGCAGCCCCCGGACAGGGAAAAACTATGGCTACACCTTC. Residues: CASSPRTGKNYGYTF.

This clone showed up just once. The rearrangement joins TRBV7-9 to TRBJ1-1; TRBD1 matches 8 bases. Germline lookup yields CDR1 SEHNR and CDR2 FQNEAQ (reference sequence). The CDR3 has 15 residues. After removal of 5 bases from V and 4 bases from J, the junction contained 9 bases not matched to a gene. CDR3: CASSRSITGGTEAFF. The CDR3 coding sequence is TGTGCCAGCAGCCGATCTATTACAGGGGGCACTGAAGCTTTCTTT. Together with reference TRBV7-9 and TRBJ1-1, the CDR3 gives the full variable domain: DTGVSQNPRHKITKRGQNVTFRCDPISEHNRLYWYRQTLGQGPEFLTYFQNEAQLEKSRLLSDRFSAERPKGSFSTLEIQRTEQGDSAMYLCASSRSITGGTEAFFGQGTRLTVV.

This chain links TRBV2 with TRBJ2-1; no reliable D call. The CDR3 extends over 15 amino acids. Germline V gene data show CDR1 as SNHLY and CDR2 as FYNNEI. Trimming pared 1 base from V and 6 bases from J, leaving 13 bases between. The CDR3 loop is CASSEEELLGNEQFF. CDR3 nucleotide sequence: TGTGCCAGCAGTGAAGAAGAGCTACTTGGCAATGAGCAGTTCTTC.

The chain joins TRBV5-6 to TRBJ1-6; no reliable D call. The CDR3 spans 14 residues. The V gene lost 0 bases and the J gene lost 7 bases, with 8 bases spanning the gap. Per the germline V gene, CDR1 is SGHDT and CDR2 is YYEEEE. The chain's CDR3 is CASSLAEVNSPLHF. CDR3 DNA: TGTGCCAGCAGCTTGGCCGAGGTGAATTCACCCCTCCACTTT.

This chain uses TRBV19 with TRBJ1-1, with a possible D match to TRBD1 (6 bases). The length of the CDR3 is 13 residues. CDR1 and CDR2 (germline): LNHDA, SQIVND (reference sequence). The V gene lost 3 bases and the J gene lost 6 bases, with 11 bases spanning the gap. CDR3 DNA: TGTGCCAGTAGTATTGGGGGCAGGGCTGAAGCTTTCTTT. This translates into CASSIGGRAEAFF.

The chain links TRBV6-5 to TRBJ2-7; D is possibly TRBD1 (5 bases). Germline V gene sequence: CDR1 MNHEY, CDR2 SVGAGI. Deletions cut 5 bases from V and 2 bases from J, with 13 bases between. CDR3 size: 14 residues. CDR3 residues: CASSNDRIPYEQYF. CDR3 in DNA: TGTGCCAGCAGTAATGACAGAATCCCCTACGAGCAGTACTTC.

The V and J genes are TRBV28 and TRBJ2-7; 12 bases align to TRBD2. Trimming took 6 bases from V and 0 from J; bases not matched to a gene: 6. The V gene's germline CDR1 is MDHEN and CDR2 SYDVKM. There are 16 residues in the CDR3. Here the CDR3 reads CASRLGGLAGSYEQYF. CDR3 DNA sequence: TGTGCCAGCAGGCTAGGGGGACTAGCGGGCTCCTACGAGCAGTACTTC.

The V and J genes are TRBV28 and TRBJ1-5; D is unresolved. The CDR3 contains 17 residues. Germline assignment: CDR1 MDHEN and CDR2 SYDVKM. V lost 2 bases, J lost 0 bases, and 14 bases lay in between. The CDR3 nucleotides are TGTGCCAGCAGTTTACGTACGGGAGATTATAGCAATCAGCCCCAGCATTTT. Protein product: CASSLRTGDYSNQPQHF.

The rearrangement joins TRBV11-2 to TRBJ2-1; D is ambiguous. This CDR3 comprises 16 residues. Trimming took off 0 bases at V and 3 bases at J, with 12 bases between the two ends. The V gene's germline CDR1 is SGHAT and CDR2 FQNNGV. This chain's CDR3 is CASSLELSQIYNEQFF. The CDR3 DNA sequence: TGTGCCAGCAGCTTAGAACTATCCCAAATCTACAATGAGCAGTTCTTC. Full variable domain (remainder filled in from reference TRBV11-2 and TRBJ2-1): EAGVAQSPRYKIIEKRQSVAFWCNPISGHATLYWYQQILGQGPKLLIQFQNNGVVDDSQLPKDRFSAERLKGVDSTLKIQPAKLEDSAVYLCASSLELSQIYNEQFFGPGTRLTVL.

The chain carries TRBV3-1 (or the pseudogene TRBV3-2) and TRBJ1-2; unclear D gene. Looked up from germline, CDR1 is LGHDT and CDR2 is YNNKEL (reference sequence). Trimming pared 3 bases from V and 8 bases from J, leaving 13 bases between. The CDR3 is 13 residues long. The CDR3 DNA sequence: TGTGCCAGCAGCCATACCACAGAAGGCGGCTACACCTTC. Translating it yields CASSHTTEGGYTF.

The chain couples TRBV28 to TRBJ1-1, with D possibly TRBD1 on 5 matching bases. Germline CDR1 is MDHEN and CDR2 is SYDVKM. This CDR3 is 14 amino acids long. Trimming removed 2 bases at V and 2 bases at J, with 9 bases between. The CDR3 region has the DNA TGTGCCAGCAGTTTAGCGGGGCCCAACACTGAAGCTTTCTTT. It encodes CASSLAGPNTEAFF.

This clone was detected only once. This rearrangement joins TRBV12-3 or TRBV12-4 to TRBJ1-2; 7 bases align to TRBD1. Trimming at V came to 5 bases and at J to 8 bases, leaving 8 bases not matched to a gene. The CDR3 runs to 13 residues. For the CDR3, the DNA is TGTGCCAGCAGTACGACAGGGACGAGAGGCTACACCTTC. It encodes CASSTTGTRGYTF.

The chain employs TRBV3-1 (or the pseudogene TRBV3-2) and TRBJ2-7, with TRBD1 identical over 9 bases. The germline V gene has CDR1 LGHDT and CDR2 YNNKEL (reference sequence). After removal of 1 base from V and 3 bases from J, the junction contained 7 bases not matched to a gene. The CDR3 is 16 amino acids. Written as DNA, the CDR3 is TGTGCCAGCAGCCAAGGAGGGACAGGGCCCTTCTACGAGCAGTACTTC. Protein sequence: CASSQGGTGPFYEQYF.

At least ten counts were recorded for this clone. V and J are TRBV11-3 and TRBJ2-7; D perhaps matches TRBD1 (6 bases). The V end was cut by 2 bases, the J end by 6 bases, with 14 bases between. This CDR3 spans 14 amino acids. Looked up from germline, CDR1 is SGHNT and CDR2 is YENEEA. CDR3 sequence (DNA): TGTGCCAGCAGCTTAACAGGGCTATTTTCCGAGCAGTACTTC. Translation gives CASSLTGLFSEQYF.

The chain couples TRBV5-4 to TRBJ2-3; 13 bases agree with TRBD2. V shed 4 bases, J shed 6 bases, and the junction held 8 bases outside the gene matches. The CDR3 is 16 amino acids. The V gene's germline CDR1 is SGHNT and CDR2 YYREEE (reference sequence). In DNA form, the CDR3 reads TGTGCCAGCAGCACCCGGACTAGCGGGAGTTCTGATACGCAGTATTTT. Its protein product is CASSTRTSGSSDTQYF.

On this clone: One end of the junction varies from germline; a read error may be responsible. This CDR3 is CASSPGQGAPLF. The CDR3 DNA reads TGTGCCAGCAGCCCTGGACAGGGTGCGCCATTATTT. The chain is built from TRBV9 and TRBJ1-1; TRBD1 agrees at 8 bases. In germline, CDR1 is SGDLS, CDR2 YYNGEE. The CDR3 is 12 amino acids.

This clone showed up just a few times. The V call is TRBV5-1, the J call TRBJ1-2, with D tentatively TRBD1 (5 bases). CDR3 length: 15 residues. The germline V gene has CDR1 SGHRS and CDR2 YFSETQ. Trimming pared 0 bases from V and 8 bases from J, leaving 17 bases between. The CDR3 nucleotides read TGCGCCAGCAGCTTGGAGGGACTCGAGGCCCCCGGCTACACCTTC. This sequence encodes CASSLEGLEAPGYTF. Full variable domain (missing parts from reference TRBV5-1 and TRBJ1-2): KAGVTQTPRYLIKTRGQQVTLSCSPISGHRSVSWYQQTPGQGLQFLFEYFSETQRNKGNFPGRFSGRQFSNSRSEMNVSTLELGDSALYLCASSLEGLEAPGYTFGSGTRLTVV.

CDR3 coding DNA: TGTGCCAGCAGCCGAACCAGGGAGGGGACCCAGTACTTC. Its protein is CASSRTREGTQYF. V gene TRBV27 combines with J gene TRBJ2-5, with 7 bases fitting TRBD2. J was trimmed by 7 bases and V by 6 bases; bases with no gene match: 8. Germline V gene sequence: CDR1 MNHEY, CDR2 SMNVEV (reference sequence). The CDR3 is made up of 13 amino acids.

The chain is built from TRBV9 and TRBJ1-2; unclear D gene. The CDR3 loop spans 13 amino acids. Germline V CDR1 and CDR2: SGDLS, YYNGEE. Trimming took off 3 bases at V and 8 bases at J, with 14 bases between the two ends. In nucleotides, the CDR3 is TGTGCCAGCAGCGCGGAGTTGTACGAGGGCTACACCTTC. It translates to CASSAELYEGYTF. Filled out from reference TRBV9 and TRBJ1-2, the complete variable domain reads DSGVTQTPKHLITATGQRVTLRCSPRSGDLSVYWYQQSLDQGLQFLIQYYNGEERAKGNILERFSAQQFPDLHSELNLSSLELGDSALYFCASSAELYEGYTFGSGTRLTVV.

The CDR3 DNA is TGTGCCAGCAGCTTAGAAAGGGGAAATGAGCAGTTCTTC. This encodes CASSLERGNEQFF. This chain uses TRBV7-2 with TRBJ2-1, with D maybe TRBD1 (5 bases). V lost 1 base to trimming and J lost 7 bases, with 8 bases between them. Germline V lookup: CDR1 SGHTA, CDR2 FQGNSA. The CDR3 has 13 residues.

This clone was seen just once. The genes are TRBV2 and TRBJ2-5; D possibly corresponds to TRBD2 (5 bases). The V gene's germline CDR1 is SNHLY and CDR2 FYNNEI. V was trimmed by 5 bases and J by 4 bases, leaving 11 bases between them. The CDR3 runs to 13 residues. Here the CDR3 reads CASSTLAIETQYF. In DNA, the CDR3 is TGTGCCAGCAGTACCTTAGCGATAGAGACCCAGTACTTC.